The sequence of this T cell receptor beta chain was determined in a study of control samples from healthy donors and cancer patients. The germline CDR1 and CDR2 sequences are MGHRA and YSYEKL. The CDR3 is 17 amino acids. The V and J ends lost 0 bases and 2 bases, in that order; junction bases with no gene match: 6. TCRdb keeps only in-frame clones here, not all; method: immunoSEQ multiplex PCR. This table has 85,000 to 100,000 clones, 82% appearing once. This clone was recorded only once. The chain has TRBV4-1 and TRBJ2-1, with 8 bases lining up with TRBD2. This clonotype originated in a man aged 60 to 69 in good health. Sequenced: blood. In nucleotides, the CDR3 is TGCGCCAGCAGCCAAGATACAGCGGGGGTACCCTACAATGAGCAGTTCTTC. It codes for CASSQDTAGVPYNEQFF.